Presented here are 14 T cell receptor beta chains from one specimen sequenced in a study of naive and memory T cell subsets. The beta constant-region primer was an equimolar mix of two oligonucleotides covering TRBC1 and TRBC2. Ligated cDNA was amplified by four rounds of PCR with nested alpha and beta constant-region primers and SP2. TCRdb analysed the UMI-ligation and nested PCR reads with MiXCR anew, one entry per CDR3 protein. The table includes 95,000 to 150,000 distinct CDR3 sequences, around a third detected once. Sequenced sample: central memory CD4+ T cells from blood. Receptor source: a human donor in good health.

This clonotype was observed at least ten times. The rearrangement joins TRBV19 to TRBJ2-7, with no clear D. V was trimmed by 5 bases and J by 3 bases, leaving 17 bases between them. CDR1 is LNHDA and CDR2 is SQIVND in the germline V gene (reference sequence). CDR3 length: 15 amino acids. CDR3 DNA sequence: TGTGCCAGTAGTCCCGATTCGACTTCACGCTACGAGCAGTACTTC. Amino acid sequence: CASSPDSTSRYEQYF.

This chain uses TRBV20-1 with TRBJ2-3, with 9 bases identical to TRBD2. The CDR3 extends over 15 amino acids. Trimming took 1 base from V and 1 from J; bases not matched to a gene: 3. CDR1 is DFQATT and CDR2 is SNEGSKA in the germline V gene (reference sequence). This chain's CDR3 is CSARAPSGGTDTQYF. The CDR3 coding sequence is TGCAGTGCTAGAGCCCCTAGCGGGGGCACAGATACGCAGTATTTT.

V usage is TRBV7-9 and J usage is TRBJ2-7; no firm D call. Germline-derived CDR1 and CDR2 are SEHNR and FQNEAQ (reference sequence). The CDR3 covers 13 residues. Trimming cost V 3 bases and J 1 base, with 7 bases left between them. CDR3 sequence reads: CASSFGLSYEQYF. The CDR3 DNA reads TGTGCCAGCAGCTTTGGCCTGTCCTACGAGCAGTACTTC.

This clonotype was observed many times. The chain is built from TRBV4-3 and TRBJ2-7; D not resolved. V lost 0 bases and J 0 bases, leaving 9 bases between the germline ends. CDR3 length equals 15 residues. Germline CDR1 and CDR2: LGHNA and YSLEER. The CDR3 sequence: CASSQDLAVSYEQYF. The CDR3 DNA is TGCGCCAGCAGCCAAGATTTAGCTGTCTCCTACGAGCAGTACTTC.

V is TRBV28 and J is TRBJ1-1, with a tentative D call TRBD1 (6 bases). Deletions cut 5 bases from V and 3 bases from J, with 13 bases between. The CDR3 totals 14 residues. Per the germline V gene, CDR1 is MDHEN and CDR2 is SYDVKM. This chain's CDR3 is CASSPNRAYTEAFF. Here the CDR3 DNA reads TGTGCCAGCAGTCCTAACAGGGCCTACACTGAAGCTTTCTTT.

The sample holds a few counts of this clonotype. Its ends do not fully match the called genes, so a read error is possible. The chain links TRBV6-5 to TRBJ2-2, with D perhaps TRBD1 (5 bases). This CDR3 region has 13 residues. Germline V gene lookup returns CDR1 MNHEY and CDR2 SVGAGI. In DNA form, the CDR3 reads TGTGCCAGCAGCAGACAGCCCACCGAGGAGCTGTTTTTT. This gives the protein CASSRQPTEELFF.

V is TRBV7-9 and J is TRBJ2-1; 9 nucleotides agree with TRBD2. Looked up from germline, CDR1 is SEHNR and CDR2 is FQNEAQ (reference sequence). This CDR3 is built from 16 residues. V was pared by 5 bases and J by 9 bases, with 14 bases of the junction left unmatched. The CDR3 here is CASSPATVAGVSEQFF. CDR3 DNA sequence: TGTGCCAGCAGCCCAGCCACGGTAGCGGGAGTGAGTGAGCAGTTCTTC.

In its sample, this clonotype was seen a few times. The chain couples TRBV11-2 to TRBJ2-4, with TRBD1 matching 9 bases. The germline gives CDR1 SGHAT, CDR2 FQNNGV. The V segment lost 1 base and the J segment 4 bases; nucleotides outside the gene matches: 2. The CDR3 totals 15 residues. The CDR3 loop is CASSLAGTGKNIQYF. Here the CDR3 DNA reads TGTGCCAGCAGCTTAGCAGGGACAGGGAAAAACATTCAGTACTTC.

The V call is TRBV4-1, the J call TRBJ1-5; perhaps TRBD1 as D (6 bases). Germline V lookup: CDR1 MGHRA, CDR2 YSYEKL. Trimming shortened V by 3 bases and J by 3 bases, and 9 bases separated the two germline ends. The CDR3 runs 14 residues. The CDR3: CASSQGAINQPQHF. The CDR3 DNA reads TGCGCCAGCAGCCAGGGGGCTATCAATCAGCCCCAGCATTTT.

The chain joins TRBV20-1 to TRBJ2-3; 9 bases map to TRBD2. The V segment lost 2 bases and the J segment 3 bases; nucleotides outside the gene matches: 15. Germline V lookup: CDR1 DFQATT, CDR2 SNEGSKA (reference sequence). The CDR3 extends over 18 amino acids. This CDR3 reads CSARSGSGLAGKTDTQYF. The CDR3 DNA is TGCAGTGCTAGATCGGGATCGGGACTAGCAGGGAAAACAGATACGCAGTATTTT.

The chain has TRBV7-8 and TRBJ2-3; TRBD2 matches 10 bases. This CDR3 is 17 amino acids long. Germline CDR1 SGHVS, CDR2 FQNEAQ. Germline trimming cut 5 bases from V and 4 bases from J; bases unmatched to any gene: 12. CDR3 bases: TGTGCCAGCAGCCCCCGTCAGCGGGAGGGCCCGGCAGATACGCAGTATTTT. It codes for CASSPRQREGPADTQYF.

The chain combines TRBV12-5 with TRBJ1-3, with D possibly TRBD1 on 5 matching bases. The V and J ends lost 1 base and 0 bases respectively, with 7 bases between them. CDR1 is LGHNT and CDR2 is FRNRAP in the germline V gene. The CDR3 contains 15 residues. The CDR3 region is CASGLGGSSGNTIYF. In DNA, the CDR3 is TGTGCTAGTGGTTTGGGGGGGAGCTCTGGAAACACCATATATTTT.

The chain links TRBV6-1 to TRBJ2-5, with 10 bases aligning to TRBD1. The CDR3 runs 14 residues. CDR1 MNHNS and CDR2 SASEGT come from the germline V gene. V shed 5 bases and J 5 bases; nucleotides not matched to a gene: 5. CDR3 protein: CASSRDRGYETQYF. The CDR3 DNA follows: TGTGCCAGCAGTCGGGACAGGGGATACGAGACCCAGTACTTC.

This chain connects TRBV6-6 to TRBJ2-6; 11 bases are a match to TRBD2. This CDR3 is 17 amino acids long. Germline V gene lookup returns CDR1 MNHNY and CDR2 SVGAGI (reference sequence). V shed 6 bases and J 0 bases; nucleotides not matched to a gene: 4. This chain's CDR3 is CASSPGLAVSGANVLTF. The CDR3 nucleotides are TGTGCCAGCAGCCCGGGACTAGCGGTCTCTGGGGCCAACGTCCTGACTTTC.